This entry is about one TCR beta chain. The table lists this clonotype with many counts. Its antigen remains undetermined. Per-nucleotide qualities are absent, and no much larger clonotype sits a single base away. Donors were 39 systemically healthy Caucasian individuals from Russia aged roughly 6 to 90 years. Each donor gave 9.5 to 10 milliliters of peripheral blood, drawn into EDTA-treated Vacutainer tubes. PBMCs were isolated by Ficoll-Paque density-gradient centrifugation, with at least 6 million obtained per sample. Trizol reagent was used to extract total RNA from PBMCs, with at least 6 micrograms per sample. The percentages of naive CD45RAhigh/CD27high T cells were determined by flow cytometry on a PBMC aliquot from every donor. The germline V gene specifies SGHDN as CDR1 and FVKESK as CDR2. The CDR3 has 11 amino acids, counting the end cysteine and phenylalanine. The kept DNA is CDR3 alone, 33 bases in frame from the first base. V drops 3 bases and J drops 6 bases, leaving 6 bases in between.

The sample is drawn from a study of blood T cells in healthy people across ages (dated by TCRdb to the mid-2010s). Broadly, across the study: In model experiments, template switching captured roughly one uniquely barcoded TCR beta cDNA molecule for every two T cells. Age-related changes in TCR beta repertoire diversity were measured in the study by deep sequencing normalized with unique cDNA molecular identifiers. Using the same blood draw, the study looked at two additional independent replicas of 1 million unique cDNA reads for two donors, one aged 18 to 30 and the other aged 80 or older. To avoid experimental bias, donors of different ages were randomly spread across the sequencing lanes. Donors were grouped into four age groups: young (average approximately 15 years), middle-aged (over 35), aged (roughly 67) and long-lived (approximately 75).

The full study reports these points: Compared with the aged group, the long-lived group had more naive CD4+ T cells, fewer expanded clones and increased TCR diversity, suggesting age selection. Observed TCR beta diversity per million T cells fell roughly linearly with age, and a significant reduction was already apparent by age around 40. Estimates of total diversity based on one million sequenced T cells were considered lower bounds and underestimates. Because donor CMV infection status was unknown, age-related changes in expanded clonotypes were potentially confounded. The percentage of naive T cells measured by flow cytometry correlated strongly with observed TCR beta diversity. Bulk unsorted PBMC profiling prevented conclusive comparison of naive and antigen-experienced compartments.

Receptor amplification or capture employed 5' RACE. The reads were generated on an Illumina HiSeq 2500. A second 7 to 11 cycle PCR used a sample-barcoded 5' primer and a J-beta primer mix. Each TCR beta cDNA molecule received a unique molecular identifier from a template-switch 5' adaptor carrying 12 random nucleotides. Each sample yielded at least 2.5 million CDR3-containing paired-end reads. First-strand cDNA synthesis was performed from all RNA using the Mint cDNA synthesis kit, with priming by a TRBC-specific oligonucleotide. After uracil-DNA glycosylase treatment, a first 18-cycle PCR used universal primers M1SS and BC2_uni_R on all cDNA. The authors' analysis ran thus. For normalization, 1 million high-quality reads, each with a distinct molecular identifier, were randomly selected from each sample. Instead of being binned into consensus sequences, reads that shared molecular identifiers were thrown out. MiTCR, run with a Q25 quality threshold and the strictest error-elimination algorithm, handled CDR3 identification, clonotype clustering and error correction. A nonparametric unseen species model with Euler transformation was used to estimate a lower bound on total TCR beta diversity. TCRdb trimmed public reads at Q25 via fastp, called clones via MiXCR and kept in-frame beta chains. Each record represents a unique CDR3 protein, reported with the most common genes and DNA among its rows. TCRdb's processing, not the authors' own work, is the source of the V and J calls. Across this sample there are 730,000 or so distinct CDR3 sequences, with roughly 44% seen only once. Clones ranked in the top ten supply around 20% of the sample.

Sequencing input: blood. This receptor was identified in a woman aged 55-69 years in good health. The chain is encoded by TRBV14 joined to TRBJ2-7, with no reliable assignment of the D segment. The sequenced DNA: TGTGCCAGCAGCCATCGTTCCGAGCAGTACTTC. It is translated as CASSHRSEQYF.